The entry that follows covers one TCR beta chain sequence. Between the trimmed V and J ends, which lost 0 bases and 0 bases, there was a span of 11 bases. The CDR3 runs to 16 residues. Germline CDR1 reads SGHTS; CDR2 reads YDEGEE. The entry originates in a study of PD-L1 blockade in urothelial cancer. Overall study context: Study patients had been treated with 0 to 3 previous chemotherapy regimens. T cells numbered a median of about 140,000 in the blood samples.

Per-patient samples, pretreatment and on-treatment, numbered 1 to 8. Repertoires were generated with immunoSEQ multiplex PCR, while TCRdb's copy carries only in-frame clones and drops some. The sample yields 20,000 to 30,000 clones, less than 90% seen once. The specimen was PBMCs, collected around atezolizumab (anti-PD-L1) treatment. This sequence joins TRBV5-8 and TRBJ2-3, with D tentatively TRBD2 (5 bases). The clonotype originates from a man aged 60-69 years with urothelial cancer. The CDR3: CASSLASEGSTDTQYF. CDR3 DNA: TGTGCCAGCAGCTTGGCCAGCGAGGGTAGCACAGATACGCAGTATTTT.